The entry that follows covers one T cell receptor beta chain sequence. This clonotype was picked up many times. This clone's antigen is unknown. No per-base quality is available; no much larger clone lies one base away. This entry belongs to a study of blood T cells in healthy people across ages (dated by TCRdb to 2013 to 2016). Regarding the complete study: In model experiments, roughly one uniquely barcoded TCR beta cDNA molecule per two T cells was captured by template switching. To avoid experimental bias, donors of different ages were randomly spread across the sequencing lanes. To track age-related changes in TCR beta repertoire diversity, the study relied on deep sequencing normalized with unique cDNA molecular identifiers. Two additional independent replicas of 1 million unique cDNA reads from the same blood draw were analyzed for two donors (one aged 18 to 30 and one aged 80 or older). The donors were divided into four age groups: young (average about 15 years), middle-aged (almost 40), aged (62) and long-lived (around 87). Study-level results and caveats: Observed TCR beta diversity correlated strongly with the percentage of naive T cells measured by flow cytometry. Donor CMV infection status was unknown, potentially confounding age-related changes in expanded clonotypes. Estimates of total diversity from one million sequenced T cells were regarded as lower bounds and underestimates. Because profiling used bulk unsorted PBMCs, naive and antigen-experienced compartments could not be compared conclusively. As age increased, observed TCR beta diversity per million T cells dropped in a roughly linear way, and a significant reduction was already evident by age 40. Compared with the aged group, the long-lived group had more naive CD4+ T cells, fewer expanded clones and increased TCR diversity, a pattern suggesting age selection.

The donors were some 39 Caucasian individuals from Russia, aged 6 to 90 years, who were systemically healthy. Around 9.8 milliliters of peripheral blood were collected from each donor into EDTA-treated Vacutainer tubes. Ficoll-Paque density-gradient centrifugation was used to isolate PBMCs, with at least 6.5 million per sample. Total RNA, at least 5.5 micrograms per sample, was extracted from PBMCs with Trizol reagent. For every donor, an aliquot of PBMCs went through flow cytometry to measure the percentages of naive CD45RAhigh/CD27high T cells. The library was obtained by 5' RACE. TCRdb names Illumina HiSeq 2500 as the instrument used. A second 7 to 11 cycle PCR used a sample-barcoded 5' primer and a J-beta primer mix. A template-switch 5' adaptor carrying 12 random nucleotides introduced a unique molecular identifier onto each TCR beta cDNA molecule. At least 2.5 million CDR3-containing paired-end reads were obtained from each sample. First-strand cDNA synthesis was performed from all RNA using the Mint cDNA synthesis kit, with priming by a TRBC-specific oligonucleotide. Following uracil-DNA glycosylase treatment, a first 18-cycle PCR with universal primers M1SS and BC2_uni_R was performed on all cDNA. The paper's processing steps were these. Each sample was normalized by randomly selecting 1 million high-quality reads, each carrying a distinct molecular identifier. Instead of being binned into consensus sequences, reads that shared molecular identifiers were thrown out. CDR3 identification, clonotype clustering and error correction used MiTCR with a Q25 quality threshold and the strictest error-elimination algorithm. A nonparametric unseen species model with Euler transformation was used to estimate lower-bound total TCR beta diversity. TCRdb itself trimmed the public reads at Q25 with fastp, ran MiXCR and retained productive beta chains. Records with the same CDR3 protein are collapsed into one entry carrying the most frequent genes and DNA. The V and J calls, along with clone size, are taken from TCRdb and not from the paper's own processing. Across this sample there are 1.2 million to 1.5 million distinct CDR3 sequences, with 40% to 50% seen only once. Of the sample, roughly 7.9% falls within the top ten clones.

This receptor was obtained from a woman under 30 in good health. The sequenced material came from blood.

Read as DNA, the sequence is TGTGCCAGCAGTTCTCAGGGGTTAGGACAGCCCCAGCATTTT. The resulting protein is CASSSQGLGQPQHF. The sequence is built from TRBV12-3 or TRBV12-4 and TRBJ1-5; TRBD1 might be the D gene, on 6 matching bases. Reading from cysteine to phenylalanine, the CDR3 counts 14 amino acids. This entry keeps only the CDR3 DNA: 42 bases, framed from base 1. V was cut back by 4 bases and J by 7 bases, leaving a gap of 14 bases between them.